This T cell receptor (beta chain) was identified during a study of blood T cell repertoires in COVID-19. There are 18 residues in the CDR3. Germline V gene lookup returns CDR1 SGHDT and CDR2 YYEEEE. V gave up 3 bases and J gave up 9 bases; unmatched junction bases: 22. TCRdb's copy holds only in-frame clones and misses some; the assay was immunoSEQ multiplex PCR. Among about 260,000 clones listed, roughly 86% were seen once. This clone has a count of ten or more. Patients in Seattle were enrolled during active infection, then followed longitudinally. Sequenced: peripheral blood. This clonotype was sampled from a woman aged 55-75 years with COVID-19, enrolled during active disease. The chain uses TRBV5-6 and TRBJ1-2, with TRBD1 matching 8 bases. In nucleotides, the CDR3 is TGTGCCAGCAGCTCCTTCGGGCAGGGGGCGCAAGGCTATATGCGCTACACCTTC. Its protein is CASSSFGQGAQGYMRYTF. Filled out from reference TRBV5-6 and TRBJ1-2, the complete variable domain reads DAGVTQSPTHLIKTRGQQVTLRCSPKSGHDTVSWYQQALGQGPQFIFQYYEEEERQRGNFPDRFSGHQFPNYSSELNVNALLLGDSALYLCASSSFGQGAQGYMRYTFGSGTRLTVV.